The TCR beta chain under discussion was sequenced for a study of PD-1 blockade in mismatch repair-deficient tumors. The CDR3 has 15 residues. Trimming stripped 0 bases from V and 0 bases from J, with 6 bases between. Germline values: CDR1 SGHNT, CDR2 YYREEE (reference sequence). Produced via immunoSEQ multiplex PCR; TCRdb's table is partial and in-frame only. The sample holds 50,000 or so clones, roughly 82% seen once. The clonotype comes from an adult with mismatch repair-deficient cancer. This specimen consisted of PBMCs, obtained before pembrolizumab treatment. The J gene is TRBJ2-2, the V gene TRBV5-4; D gene uncertain. CDR3 region: CASSLGATNTGELFF. The DNA for the CDR3 is TGTGCCAGCAGCTTGGGGGCCACGAACACCGGGGAGCTGTTTTTT.